Described below is a single TCR beta chain sequence and its context. This record belongs to a study of blood T cell repertoires in COVID-19. Study background: Samples of COVID-19 (acute and convalescent) were obtained from the United States, Italy and Spain. Sources were T cells, B-cell-depleted T cells, or PBMCs; the material itself was cDNA or gDNA.

The V and J ends lost 4 bases and 4 bases respectively, with 14 bases between them. CDR3 length equals 15 residues. Germline V gene lookup returns CDR1 LNHDA and CDR2 SQIVND (reference sequence). In the source study's methods: Nucleated cell number was recorded as an estimate derived from reference gene primer amplification. Only in-frame clones appear in the TCRdb table, and some are missing; sequencing was by immunoSEQ multiplex PCR. V and J calls and clone size come straight from that table; D and trimming were deduced from the DNA. This table holds some 57,000 clones, more than 90% found once. Sample: peripheral blood. The chain recombines TRBV19 with TRBJ2-1; tentative D call: TRBD2 (6 bases). This TCR derives from a middle-aged man with active COVID-19. The CDR3 DNA reads TGTGCCAGTAGTACTCCCGGGACTCCGTACAATGAGCAGTTCTTC. It specifies CASSTPGTPYNEQFF. The complete variable domain, with remaining parts taken from reference TRBV19 and TRBJ2-1, reads DGGITQSPKYLFRKEGQNVTLSCEQNLNHDAMYWYRQDPGQGLRLIYYSQIVNDFQKGDIAEGYSVSREKKESFPLTVTSAQKNPTAFYLCASSTPGTPYNEQFFGPGTRLTVL.